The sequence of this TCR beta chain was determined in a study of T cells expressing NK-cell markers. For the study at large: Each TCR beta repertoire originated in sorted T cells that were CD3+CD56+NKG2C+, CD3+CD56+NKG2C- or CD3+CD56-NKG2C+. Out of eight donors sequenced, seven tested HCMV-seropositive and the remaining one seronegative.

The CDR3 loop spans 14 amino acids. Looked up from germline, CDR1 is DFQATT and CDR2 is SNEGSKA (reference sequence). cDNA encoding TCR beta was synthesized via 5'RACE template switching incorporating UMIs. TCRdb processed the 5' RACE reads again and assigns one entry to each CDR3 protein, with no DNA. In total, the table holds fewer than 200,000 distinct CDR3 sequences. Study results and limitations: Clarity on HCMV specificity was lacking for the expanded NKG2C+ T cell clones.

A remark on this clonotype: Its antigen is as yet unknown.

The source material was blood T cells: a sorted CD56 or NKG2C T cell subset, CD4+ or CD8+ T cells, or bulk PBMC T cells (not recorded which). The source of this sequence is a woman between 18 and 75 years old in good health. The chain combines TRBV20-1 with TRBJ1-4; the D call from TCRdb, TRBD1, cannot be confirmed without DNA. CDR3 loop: CSAGYRGDNEKLFF.